This TCR beta chain was identified in a study of T cell responses to AZD1222 COVID-19 vaccine. Study at large: Second doses were pooled across both intervals (about 4 or about 12 weeks).

Sequenced by immunoSEQ multiplex PCR; TCRdb stores in-frame clones only, minus some. The data hold 130,000 or so clones, with less than 95% observed a single time. This CDR3 contains 14 residues. CDR1 is ENHRY and CDR2 is SYGVKD in the germline V gene. Trimming at V came to 6 bases and at J to 0 bases, leaving 2 bases not matched to a gene. Sequencing used peripheral blood, obtained on day 0 of AZD1222 vaccination. This chain connects TRBV10-3 to TRBJ1-3; 7 bases are shared with TRBD1. This receptor was identified in an adult in good health. The DNA for the CDR3 is TGTGCCATCAGAGGGGACAGCTCTGGAAACACCATATATTTT. Its translation is CAIRGDSSGNTIYF.